This entry concerns a single T cell receptor (beta chain). The antigen is not known. This sample is part of a study of T cell responses to AZD1222 COVID-19 vaccine. Measured with immunoSEQ multiplex PCR; TCRdb has only the in-frame clones, and not every one. The table lists more than 85,000 clones, around nine tenths of them singletons. Study outcomes and limitations: Distributed over spike, vaccine-associated CD4 TCRs predominated at 160-218 and 743-854.

The receptor was derived from an adult in good health. This specimen consisted of peripheral blood, obtained on day 0 of AZD1222 vaccination.

The CDR3 nucleotides are TGTGCCAGCAGCCAAGAAAGGGACAGGGAGCAAGAGACCCAGTACTTC. Translated: CASSQERDREQETQYF. V usage is TRBV3-1 (or the pseudogene TRBV3-2) and J usage is TRBJ2-5, with 9 positions matching TRBD1. This CDR3 comprises 16 residues. Germline V gene data show CDR1 as LGHDT and CDR2 as YNNKEL (reference sequence). V gave up 0 bases and J gave up 2 bases; unmatched junction bases: 4.